The source of this TCR beta chain is a study of Ad26.COV2.S vaccination and SARS-CoV-2 variants. Study in general: Once, or twice with 56 days between doses, Ad26.COV2.S was given intramuscularly.

Treatment reported: some 20 received Ad26.COV2.S at low or high dose, single or two shots; about 5 received placebo; per-sample allocation not given. Sampling was done on day 63 after the first vaccine or placebo injection. Trimming removed 4 bases from V and 6 bases from J; junction bases left unmatched: 11. Per the germline V gene, CDR1 is KGHSH and CDR2 is LQKENI. The CDR3 covers 15 residues. Profiled with immunoSEQ multiplex PCR; TCRdb holds only in-frame clones, not every one. The table shows around 250,000 clones, with roughly 89% occurring only once. The sequence derives from a person aged 18-60 years who received the Ad26.COV2.S COVID-19 vaccine or a placebo. The sample here was peripheral blood, taken in a trial of Ad26.COV2.S vaccine versus placebo. V is TRBV18 and J is TRBJ1-2; 7 bases map to TRBD1. The CDR3 here is CASSLSTGVVDGYTF. As DNA, the CDR3 is TGTGCCAGCTCACTATCTACAGGGGTGGTTGATGGCTACACCTTC.